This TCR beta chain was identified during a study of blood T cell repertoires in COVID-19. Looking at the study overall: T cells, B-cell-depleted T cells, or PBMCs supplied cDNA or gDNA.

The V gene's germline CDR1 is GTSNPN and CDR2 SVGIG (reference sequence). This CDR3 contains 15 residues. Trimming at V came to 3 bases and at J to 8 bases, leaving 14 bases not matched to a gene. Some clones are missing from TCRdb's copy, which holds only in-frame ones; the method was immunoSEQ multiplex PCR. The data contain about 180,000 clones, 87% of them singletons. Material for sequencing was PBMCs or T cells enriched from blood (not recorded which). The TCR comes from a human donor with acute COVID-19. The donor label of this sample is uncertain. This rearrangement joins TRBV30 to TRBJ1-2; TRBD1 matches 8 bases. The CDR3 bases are TGTGCCTGGAGGATCTTGATGGACAGGGCGTCCGGCTACACCTTC. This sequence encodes CAWRILMDRASGYTF.